The present T cell receptor beta chain was sequenced within a study of T cell changes during pregnancy in multiple sclerosis. The CDR3 runs 15 residues. V was trimmed by 7 bases and J by 4 bases, leaving 16 bases between them. CDR1 and CDR2 from the germline V gene are MNHNS and SASEGT. This clone was counted between two and nine times. Data came from immunoSEQ multiplex PCR; TCRdb stores just in-frame clones and leaves some out. The sample has tens of thousands of clones, 92% seen once. This sequence joins TRBV6-1 and TRBJ2-2, with D perhaps TRBD1 (6 bases). The TCR comes from a female donor in good health, enrolled as a control in a pregnancy study. The specimen comprised peripheral blood, sampled in the first trimester of pregnancy. CDR3 DNA: TGTGCCAGCAACCCAGAAGGGGGATCCACCGGGGAGCTGTTTTTT. Residues: CASNPEGGSTGELFF.